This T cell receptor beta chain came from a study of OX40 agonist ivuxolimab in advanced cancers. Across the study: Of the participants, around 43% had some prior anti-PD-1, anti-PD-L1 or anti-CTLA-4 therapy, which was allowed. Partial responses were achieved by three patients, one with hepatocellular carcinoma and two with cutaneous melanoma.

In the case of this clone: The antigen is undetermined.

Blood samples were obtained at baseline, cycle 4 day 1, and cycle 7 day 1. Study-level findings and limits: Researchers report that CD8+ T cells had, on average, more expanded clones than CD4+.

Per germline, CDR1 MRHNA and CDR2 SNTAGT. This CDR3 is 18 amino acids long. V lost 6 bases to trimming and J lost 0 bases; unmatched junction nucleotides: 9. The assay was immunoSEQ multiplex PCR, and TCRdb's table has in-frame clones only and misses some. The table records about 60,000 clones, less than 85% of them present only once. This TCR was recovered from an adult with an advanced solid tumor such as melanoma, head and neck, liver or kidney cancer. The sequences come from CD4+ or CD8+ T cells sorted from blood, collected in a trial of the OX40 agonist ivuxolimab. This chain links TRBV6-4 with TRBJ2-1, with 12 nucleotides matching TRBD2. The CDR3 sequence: CASSLTSGRTSSYNEQFF. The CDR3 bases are TGTGCCAGCAGCCTTACTAGCGGGAGGACCTCCTCCTACAATGAGCAGTTCTTC.